The 16 T cell receptor beta chains reported below all come from one sample, sequenced in a study of cytomegalovirus exposure and HLA in healthy donors. Researchers ran the PCR with 60 Vbeta and 13 Jbeta primers. Generated by immunoSEQ multiplex PCR, the TCRdb table keeps only in-frame clones and is missing some. The sample contains over 50,000 clones, about 86% of which appear only once. The specimen was PBMCs. The source of these receptors is a man aged 40-50 years in good health and CMV-seronegative.

The count of this clone is one. The chain links TRBV9 to TRBJ1-1, with D uncertain. Deletions cut 0 bases from V and 1 base from J, with 4 bases between. The CDR3 is made up of 13 amino acids. CDR1 is SGDLS and CDR2 is YYNGEE in the germline V gene. The chain's CDR3 is CASSVAQNTEAFF. For the CDR3, the DNA is TGTGCCAGCAGCGTAGCACAGAACACTGAAGCTTTCTTT.

As for this clone: One junction end does not reproduce the germline sequence, and a read error may be involved. This chain connects TRBV6-5 to TRBJ1-2; 10 bases are a match to TRBD1. CDR3 length equals 14 residues. Germline V gene lookup returns CDR1 MNHEY and CDR2 SVGAGI. As DNA, the CDR3 is TGTGCCAGCAGATACTCCGGGACAGGGGAAGGCTACACCTTC. This codes for CASRYSGTGEGYTF.

This clone was observed once. The chain carries TRBV10-2 and TRBJ2-7; 9 bases map to TRBD2. This CDR3 has 15 residues. Trimming took 3 bases from V and 4 from J; bases not matched to a gene: 7. Germline V gene sequence: CDR1 WSHSY, CDR2 SAAADI. For the CDR3, the DNA is TGCGCCAGCAGTGAAGGCGGGGGGGCTTCTTACGAGCAGTACTTC. Translation gives CASSEGGGASYEQYF.

This clone was counted a few times. This chain connects TRBV2 to TRBJ1-6, with 7 bases aligning to TRBD1. Germline CDR1 reads SNHLY; CDR2 reads FYNNEI. The CDR3 has 15 residues. The V and J ends lost 5 bases and 9 bases, in that order; junction bases with no gene match: 10. The CDR3 region is CASSRDTGVISPLHF. The CDR3 DNA sequence: TGTGCCAGCAGTAGAGATACAGGGGTGATTTCACCCCTCCACTTT.

The gene calls are TRBV18 and TRBJ1-6; D remains unclear. V was pared by 6 bases and J by 10 bases, with 16 bases between. Germline CDR1 KGHSH, CDR2 LQKENI. This CDR3 has 14 residues. CDR3 coding DNA: TGTGCCAGCTCTCCAGGCCAGAAACAGTCACCCCTCCACTTT. It translates to CASSPGQKQSPLHF.

The chain combines TRBV7-7 with TRBJ2-1, with TRBD2 matching 10 bases. The CDR3 is 16 residues long. Germline-derived CDR1 and CDR2 are SSHAT and FNYEAQ (reference sequence). The V and J ends lost 1 base and 7 bases, in that order; junction bases with no gene match: 7. This CDR3 is CASSLGTAGGPNEQFF. The CDR3 bases are TGTGCCAGCAGCTTAGGAACAGCGGGGGGGCCGAATGAGCAGTTCTTC.

The chain combines TRBV30 with TRBJ2-1; 9 nucleotides match TRBD2. The germline V gene encodes CDR1 GTSNPN and CDR2 SVGIG (reference sequence). V was clipped by 2 bases and J by 9 bases; unmatched bases: 8. The CDR3 length is 14 residues. Here the CDR3 DNA reads TGTGCCTGGAGTTCTCTAGCGGGGAGTGGTGAGCAGTTCTTC. Residues: CAWSSLAGSGEQFF.

This sequence joins TRBV30 and TRBJ1-1; D is unclear. The V end was cut by 3 bases, the J end by 3 bases, with 11 bases between. The CDR3 contains 13 residues. CDR1 is GTSNPN, CDR2 SVGIG, per germline (reference sequence). The CDR3 DNA follows: TGTGCCTGGAGGAGATCCGGGTACACTGAAGCTTTCTTT. This translates into CAWRRSGYTEAFF.

This chain joins TRBV19 and TRBJ1-1, with a possible D match to TRBD1 (6 bases). The CDR3 runs to 15 residues. With 0 bases removed from V and 10 bases from J, the gap between germline ends came to 18 bases. CDR1 is LNHDA, CDR2 SQIVND, per germline (reference sequence). The CDR3 spells CASSIEGRGHGGAFF. Written as DNA, the CDR3 is TGTGCCAGTAGTATAGAAGGAAGGGGACACGGAGGAGCTTTCTTT.

This chain joins TRBV5-8 and TRBJ1-5; TRBD1 agrees at 9 bases. The length of the CDR3 is 16 residues. Trimming at V came to 5 bases and at J to 3 bases, leaving 9 bases not matched to a gene. CDR1 is SGHTS and CDR2 is YDEGEE in the germline V gene. CDR3 in amino acids: CASSSSGQGYNQPQHF. CDR3 DNA: TGTGCCAGCAGTTCTTCTGGACAGGGGTACAATCAGCCCCAGCATTTT.

V and J are TRBV11-3 and TRBJ2-1; 7 bases match TRBD2. CDR1 SGHNT and CDR2 YENEEA come from the germline V gene. This CDR3 spans 15 amino acids. J gave up 3 bases and V 5 bases, and 7 bases lay outside the gene matches. The CDR3 region has the DNA TGTGCCAGCAGCCCCCGGACTAGGGACTACAATGAGCAGTTCTTC. It is translated as CASSPRTRDYNEQFF.

V gene TRBV4-3 combines with J gene TRBJ1-1; TRBD1 might be the D (5 bases). Germline loops: CDR1 LGHNA, CDR2 YSLEER. This CDR3 has 14 residues. Deletions cut 4 bases from V and 6 bases from J, with 15 bases between. The CDR3 coding sequence is TGCGCCAGCAGCCCTACTGGGGGGTGGTCTGAAGCTTTCTTT. This gives the protein CASSPTGGWSEAFF.

The chain employs TRBV7-9 and TRBJ2-2, with unresolved D. The CDR3 loop spans 14 amino acids. Germline loops: CDR1 SEHNR, CDR2 FQNEAQ (reference sequence). Trimming took off 3 bases at V and 2 bases at J, with 7 bases between the two ends. In DNA form, the CDR3 reads TGTGCCAGCAGCTTTTACGGTAACACCGGGGAGCTGTTTTTT. Protein sequence: CASSFYGNTGELFF. The whole variable domain, filled in from reference TRBV7-9 and TRBJ2-2, reads DTGVSQNPRHKITKRGQNVTFRCDPISEHNRLYWYRQTLGQGPEFLTYFQNEAQLEKSRLLSDRFSAERPKGSFSTLEIQRTEQGDSAMYLCASSFYGNTGELFFGEGSRLTVL.

V usage is TRBV9 and J usage is TRBJ2-2; unclear D gene. Germline assignment: CDR1 SGDLS and CDR2 YYNGEE. Trimming took 3 bases from V and 7 from J, leaving 4 bases between them. This CDR3 has 11 residues. CDR3 loop: CASSGGGELFF. In nucleotides, the CDR3 is TGTGCCAGCAGCGGAGGCGGGGAGCTGTTTTTT.

This clone was counted a single time. The chain joins TRBV11-2 to TRBJ1-4; 7 bases line up with TRBD1. The length of the CDR3 is 15 residues. The germline gives CDR1 SGHAT, CDR2 FQNNGV. The V segment lost 5 bases and the J segment 1 base; nucleotides outside the gene matches: 4. The CDR3 bases are TGTGCCAGCAGCATCAGACAGGGAACTAATGAAAAACTGTTTTTT. Its protein is CASSIRQGTNEKLFF. Using reference TRBV11-2 and TRBJ1-4 for the parts outside the CDR3, the full variable domain is EAGVAQSPRYKIIEKRQSVAFWCNPISGHATLYWYQQILGQGPKLLIQFQNNGVVDDSQLPKDRFSAERLKGVDSTLKIQPAKLEDSAVYLCASSIRQGTNEKLFFGSGTQLSVL.

This chain links TRBV7-8 with TRBJ1-1; D possibly corresponds to TRBD1 (6 bases). This CDR3 region has 16 residues. Germline CDR1 and CDR2: SGHVS and FQNEAQ. Trimming removed 8 bases from V and 1 base from J, with 20 bases in between. CDR3 in amino acids: CASLPRPGVQNTEAFF. For the CDR3, the DNA is TGTGCCAGCCTCCCCCGGCCAGGGGTCCAGAACACTGAAGCTTTCTTT.